This T cell receptor beta chain derives from a study of CD8 T cells in ankylosing spondylitis. Overall study findings and caveats: Several highly homologous variants made up a TCR beta motif that seemed to typify ankylosing spondylitis blood.

The germline V gene encodes CDR1 SNHLY and CDR2 FYNNEI. Trimming took 7 bases from V and 1 from J, leaving 10 bases between them. The CDR3 loop spans 13 amino acids. Details on this clonotype: The antigen remains undetermined.

TCRdb re-derived calls from the 5' RACE reads in MiXCR, one entry per CDR3 protein. The sample has around 450,000 distinct CDR3 sequences; roughly 26% are singletons. V gene TRBV2 combines with J gene TRBJ1-1, with D uncertain. The receptor comes from a male donor with ankylosing spondylitis. Material: blood, either unsorted or a sorted T cell fraction (not recorded which). The CDR3, as DNA: TGTGCCAGCACAAAACAGAGGAACACTGAAGCTTTCTTT. Translating gives CASTKQRNTEAFF.